Sequencing of this T cell receptor (beta chain) was carried out in a study of blood T cell repertoires in COVID-19. Whole-study context: Material from acute and convalescent COVID-19 was sourced from the United States, Italy and Spain. Sample material is recorded as cDNA or gDNA derived from T cells, B-cell-depleted T cells, or PBMCs.

In the source study's methods: Estimation of nucleated cell counts was performed using reference gene primer amplification. Using immunoSEQ multiplex PCR, the repertoire was profiled, and TCRdb retains in-frame clones only, with some absent. V, J and clone size are those of that table, while D and trimming were read from the DNA. The sample consists of about 140,000 clones, 86% of them appearing once. This clone was counted only a few times. The participants were between roughly 18 and 100 years old and came from about two dozen US areas. Specimen: PBMCs or T cells enriched from blood (not recorded which). This clonotype was sampled from a man over 45 who had recovered from COVID-19.

CDR3 amino acids: CASSSPRRGGGGREQFF. Here the CDR3 DNA reads TGTGCCAGCAGCTCACCCCGTCGCGGCGGGGGGGGACGTGAGCAGTTCTTC. The gene calls are TRBV7-8 and TRBJ2-1, with TRBD2 matching 9 bases. The CDR3 consists of 17 residues. Germline V gene lookup returns CDR1 SGHVS and CDR2 FQNEAQ. V dropped 4 bases and J dropped 9; count of bases not matched to a gene: 16.